The present T cell receptor (beta chain) was sequenced within a study of CD8 T cells in Susac syndrome. The CDR3 is made up of 15 amino acids. V was shortened by 0 bases and J by 2 bases, with 13 bases between the two germline ends. CDR1 is GTSNPN, CDR2 SVGIG, per germline (reference sequence). Reverse transcription used roughly 0.45 to 1 ug RNA and random hexamers. From the immunoSEQ multiplex PCR reads, TCRdb called clonotypes with MiXCR, one entry per CDR3 protein. Seen here are roughly 200,000 distinct CDR3 sequences, approximately 94% observed once, and the top ten hold 0.1%. The authors sequenced TCR beta from blood CD8+ and CD4+ T cells. Controls comprised healthy donors matched for age and sex.

The sequenced sample consisted of CD4+ T cells from PBMCs. The rearrangement joins TRBV30 to TRBJ2-5; a possible D gene is TRBD1 (6 bases). This clonotype was sampled from a human donor in good health. The chain's CDR3 is CAWSVIMGAQETQYF. CDR3 DNA sequence: TGTGCCTGGAGTGTTATAATGGGGGCACAAGAGACCCAGTACTTC.